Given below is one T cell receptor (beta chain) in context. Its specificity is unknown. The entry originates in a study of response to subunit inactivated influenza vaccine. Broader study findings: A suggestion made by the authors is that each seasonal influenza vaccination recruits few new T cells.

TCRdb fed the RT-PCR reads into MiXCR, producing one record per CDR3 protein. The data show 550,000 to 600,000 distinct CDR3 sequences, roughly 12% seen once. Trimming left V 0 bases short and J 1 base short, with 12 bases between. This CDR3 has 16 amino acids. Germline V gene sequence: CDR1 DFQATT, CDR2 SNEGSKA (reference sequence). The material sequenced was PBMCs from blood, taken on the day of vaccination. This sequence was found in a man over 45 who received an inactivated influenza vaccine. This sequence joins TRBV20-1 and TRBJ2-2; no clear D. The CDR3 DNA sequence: TGCAGTGCTAGAGATTTACGAACCGGGAACACCGGGGAGCTGTTTTTT. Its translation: CSARDLRTGNTGELFF.